These 19 T cell receptor beta chains share one sample of origin, sequenced in a study of T cells in Graves' hyperthyroidism and ophthalmopathy. TCR beta CDR3 sequences were amplified from RNA transcripts. HTBI primers drove first-round RT-PCR of the TCR CDR3. TCRdb re-called the multiplex PCR reads with MiXCR, one entry per CDR3 protein. This table has 400,000 to 500,000 distinct CDR3 sequences, about 14% appearing once. The sample consisted of blood. The source is a young man with Graves' ophthalmopathy.

This clonotype showed up many times. This rearrangement joins TRBV6-1 to TRBJ2-5; TRBD1 matches at 11 bases. This CDR3 spans 13 amino acids. V was pared by 7 bases and J by 4 bases, with 2 bases of the junction left unmatched. In germline, CDR1 is MNHNS, CDR2 SASEGT. In DNA, the CDR3 is TGTGCCAGCACGGGACAGGGGGGAGAGACCCAGTACTTC. Translation gives CASTGQGGETQYF.

This clonotype is medium-sized within its sample. The chain recombines TRBV11-2 with TRBJ2-3; D gene ambiguous. With 5 bases removed from V and 4 bases from J, the gap between germline ends came to 10 bases. The germline V gene encodes CDR1 SGHAT and CDR2 FQNNGV. The CDR3 has 13 amino acids. The CDR3 loop reads CASSPTVPDTQYF. CDR3 bases: TGTGCCAGCAGCCCTACGGTCCCAGATACGCAGTATTTT.

This clonotype was seen more than once but under ten times. The rearrangement joins TRBV3-1 to TRBJ2-7; 9 bases match TRBD2. There are 16 residues in the CDR3. With V trimmed by 2 bases and J by 6 bases, 11 bases remained unmatched. Germline V CDR1 and CDR2: LGHDT, YNNKEL (reference sequence). The CDR3: CASSQSPAGGTVEQYF. DNA of the CDR3: TGTGCCAGCAGCCAATCGCCAGCGGGAGGAACGGTCGAGCAGTACTTC.

This clonotype was observed many times. The rearrangement joins TRBV11-2 to TRBJ2-5; D is unresolved. The ends were cut back, 1 base at V and 3 bases at J, with 12 bases in the middle. Germline CDR1 is SGHAT and CDR2 is FQNNGV. The CDR3 extends over 15 amino acids. CDR3 region: CASSLVGWAEETQYF. DNA for the CDR3: TGTGCCAGCAGCTTAGTGGGTTGGGCGGAAGAGACCCAGTACTTC. Filled out from reference TRBV11-2 and TRBJ2-5, the complete variable domain reads EAGVAQSPRYKIIEKRQSVAFWCNPISGHATLYWYQQILGQGPKLLIQFQNNGVVDDSQLPKDRFSAERLKGVDSTLKIQPAKLEDSAVYLCASSLVGWAEETQYFGPGTRLLVL.

Many counts were recorded for this clonotype. This chain connects TRBV7-2 to TRBJ1-2; 7 nucleotides match TRBD1. This CDR3 is built from 15 residues. V dropped 5 bases and J dropped 8; count of bases not matched to a gene: 14. CDR1 and CDR2 from the germline V gene are SGHTA and FQGNSA. CDR3 in DNA: TGTGCCAGCAGCCCCCCGGGGGAGGGGGCGGGAGGCTACACCTTC. Protein product: CASSPPGEGAGGYTF. The whole variable domain, remainder taken from reference TRBV7-2 and TRBJ1-2, is GAGVSQSPSNKVTEKGKDVELRCDPISGHTALYWYRQSLGQGLEFLIYFQGNSAPDKSGLPSDRFSAERTGGSVSTLTIQRTQQEDSAVYLCASSPPGEGAGGYTFGSGTRLTVV.

In this sample, this clonotype turned up many times. This rearrangement joins TRBV3-1 to TRBJ2-3; TRBD2 agrees at 12 bases. The CDR3 extends over 18 amino acids. V lost 0 bases and J lost 2; bases outside the gene matches: 6. Germline V gives CDR1 LGHDT, CDR2 YNNKEL (reference sequence). In nucleotides, the CDR3 is TGTGCCAGCAGCCAAGAGCTCCCTAGCGGGGGGGTCACAGATACGCAGTATTTT. As protein: CASSQELPSGGVTDTQYF.

This chain uses TRBV27 with TRBJ2-2; 7 bases map to TRBD1. The ends lost 0 bases at V and 4 bases at J; junction bases unmatched: 2. This CDR3 is built from 15 residues. CDR1 and CDR2 (germline): MNHEY, SMNVEV (reference sequence). The CDR3 protein is CASSLSAGGTGELFF. The CDR3 DNA reads as TGTGCCAGCAGTTTATCAGCAGGGGGCACCGGGGAGCTGTTTTTT.

This clonotype was seen repeatedly, ten times or more. V gene TRBV10-3 combines with J gene TRBJ2-3; TRBD2 agrees at 10 bases. In germline, CDR1 is ENHRY, CDR2 SYGVKD. With 11 bases clipped from V and 4 bases from J, the junction kept 9 bases outside the gene matches. CDR3 size: 14 residues. The CDR3 reads CASKLAGDSDTQYF. The CDR3 DNA is TGTGCCTCCAAGCTAGCGGGAGACTCAGATACGCAGTATTTT.

This clonotype was found a few times. Compared with germline, one end of the junction differs, possibly owing to a read error. The chain has TRBV11-2 and TRBJ2-5, with a tentative D call TRBD1 (6 bases). This CDR3 has 13 amino acids. Germline lookup yields CDR1 SGHAT and CDR2 FQNNGV. CDR3: CASSLSQGNPRSF. The CDR3 DNA reads as TGTGCCAGCAGCTTATCTCAGGGGAATCCCCGTAGCTTC.

This clonotype was detected many times. This sequence joins TRBV3-1 and TRBJ2-3; D is perhaps TRBD1 (6 bases). Germline V gives CDR1 LGHDT, CDR2 YNNKEL (reference sequence). V was pared by 4 bases and J by 0 bases, with 11 bases between. CDR3 length: 15 residues. The CDR3, as DNA: TGTGCCAGCAGCCGCCAGGGGTATAGCACAGATACGCAGTATTTT. Residues: CASSRQGYSTDTQYF.

This clonotype was counted at least ten times. This chain uses TRBV20-1 with TRBJ2-5; D is unresolved. Trimming cost V 4 bases and J 0 bases, with 18 bases left between them. The germline V gene encodes CDR1 DFQATT and CDR2 SNEGSKA (reference sequence). The CDR3 is 16 residues long. In DNA, the CDR3 is TGCAGTGCTACACATGGTAGACACTGGTACCAAGAGACCCAGTACTTC. Amino acids: CSATHGRHWYQETQYF.

This clonotype was seen a few times. The CDR3 region has the DNA TGCGCCAGCAGCCAACCGAGGGAAGCTAACTATGGCTACACCTTC. Its protein is CASSQPREANYGYTF. V usage is TRBV4-1 and J usage is TRBJ1-2; D unresolved. CDR3 length: 15 amino acids. Trimming cost V 2 bases and J 0 bases, with 10 bases left between them. CDR1 is MGHRA and CDR2 is YSYEKL in the germline V gene.

As concerns this clonotype: The CDR3 ends on some other residue instead of the conserved phenylalanine or tryptophan, so this is likely a read error. This chain joins TRBV6-1 and TRBJ2-7, with 8 bases identical to TRBD2. Germline values: CDR1 MNHNS, CDR2 SASEGT. V lost 7 bases, J lost 0 bases, and 8 bases stayed unmatched. The CDR3 spans 15 residues. In DNA form, the CDR3 reads TGTGCCAGCAACCAACCGGGGGGGACCTCCTACGAGCAGTACATC. This sequence encodes CASNQPGGTSYEQYI.

This clonotype was detected a few times. In nucleotides, the CDR3 is TGTGCCAGCAGTGCCTTCGGGACAGGGGGGACTGGAAACACCATATATTTT. It yields the protein CASSAFGTGGTGNTIYF. V usage is TRBV2 and J usage is TRBJ1-3; 11 nucleotides match TRBD1. Germline V gene data show CDR1 as SNHLY and CDR2 as FYNNEI. The V segment lost 4 bases and the J segment 2 bases; nucleotides outside the gene matches: 7. CDR3 length equals 17 residues.

The V and J genes are TRBV9 and TRBJ2-1; D possibly uses TRBD1 or TRBD2 (5 bases each). CDR3 length: 16 residues. The V and J ends lost 7 bases and 5 bases respectively, with 22 bases between them. Germline-derived CDR1 and CDR2 are SGDLS and YYNGEE. CDR3 bases: TGTGCCAGCTCCCGTCTTTACCCGGGGCCAAACAATGAGCAGTTCTTC. Translation gives CASSRLYPGPNNEQFF.

This clonotype came up many times. V is TRBV2 and J is TRBJ1-2; the D is unclear. Germline CDR1 and CDR2: SNHLY and FYNNEI. Trimming left V 7 bases short and J 4 bases short, with 13 bases between. The CDR3 extends over 13 amino acids. The CDR3 here is CASTTEPVYGYTF. Here the CDR3 DNA reads TGTGCCAGCACCACAGAGCCAGTCTATGGCTACACCTTC. Filled out from reference TRBV2 and TRBJ1-2, the complete variable domain reads EPEVTQTPSHQVTQMGQEVILRCVPISNHLYFYWYRQILGQKVEFLVSFYNNEISEKSEIFDDQFSVERPDGSNFTLKIRSTKLEDSAMYFCASTTEPVYGYTFGSGTRLTVV.

To note about this clonotype: At one of its ends the junction is not consistent with the germline gene, which may arise from a read error. The chain joins TRBV19 to TRBJ2-7; D remains unclear. This CDR3 has 13 amino acids. Germline CDR1 reads LNHDA; CDR2 reads SQIVND (reference sequence). The CDR3 protein is CVSSMSGDYEQYF. DNA for the CDR3: TGTGTCAGTAGTATGAGTGGAGACTACGAGCAGTACTTC.

This clonotype was recorded at least ten times. J is TRBJ2-3 and V is TRBV12-3 or TRBV12-4; a weak D match, TRBD1 (5 bases). With 4 bases removed from V and 0 bases from J, the gap between germline ends came to 11 bases. The length of the CDR3 is 15 residues. CDR3 loop: CASSSQGSSTDTQYF. CDR3 DNA: TGTGCCAGCAGTTCTCAGGGCTCTAGCACAGATACGCAGTATTTT.

The V gene is TRBV6-6, the J gene TRBJ1-1; possibly TRBD1 for D (6 bases). With 2 bases removed from V and 11 bases from J, the gap between germline ends came to 15 bases. This CDR3 region has 13 residues. The germline V gene encodes CDR1 MNHNY and CDR2 SVGAGI (reference sequence). For the CDR3, the DNA is TGTGCCAGCAGTTACATAGGGGGGCGGGGGGCTTTCTTT. It yields the protein CASSYIGGRGAFF.